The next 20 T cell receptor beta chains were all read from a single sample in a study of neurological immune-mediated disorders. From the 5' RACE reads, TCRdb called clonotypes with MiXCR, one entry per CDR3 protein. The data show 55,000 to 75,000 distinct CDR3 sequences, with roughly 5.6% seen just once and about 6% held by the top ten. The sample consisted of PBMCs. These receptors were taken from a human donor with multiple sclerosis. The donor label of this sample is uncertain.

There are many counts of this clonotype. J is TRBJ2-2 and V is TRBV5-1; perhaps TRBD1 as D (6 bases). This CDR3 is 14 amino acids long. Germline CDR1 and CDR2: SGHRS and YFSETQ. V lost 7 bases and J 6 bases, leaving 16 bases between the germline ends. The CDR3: CASARQDWAGELFF. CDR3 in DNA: TGCGCCAGCGCACGACAGGATTGGGCCGGGGAGCTGTTTTTT.

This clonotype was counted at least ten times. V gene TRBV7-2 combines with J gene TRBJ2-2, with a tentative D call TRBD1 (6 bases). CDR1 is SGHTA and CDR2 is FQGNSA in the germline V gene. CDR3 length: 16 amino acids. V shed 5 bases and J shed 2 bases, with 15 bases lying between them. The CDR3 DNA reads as TGTGCCAGCAGCCCGCGTCGGACAGCAAACACCGGGGAGCTGTTTTTT. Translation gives CASSPRRTANTGELFF.

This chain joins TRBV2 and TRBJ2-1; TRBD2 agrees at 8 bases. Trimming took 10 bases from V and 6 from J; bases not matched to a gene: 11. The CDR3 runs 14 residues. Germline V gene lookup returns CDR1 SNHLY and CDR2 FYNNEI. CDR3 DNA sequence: TGTGCCAATTCCGGGACTAGTCAAACCAATGAGCAGTTCTTC. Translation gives CANSGTSQTNEQFF.

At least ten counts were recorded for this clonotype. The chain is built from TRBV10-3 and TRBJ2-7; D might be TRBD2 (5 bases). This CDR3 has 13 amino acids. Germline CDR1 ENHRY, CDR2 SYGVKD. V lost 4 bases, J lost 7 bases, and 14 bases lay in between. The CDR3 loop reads CAISAGGPAEQYF. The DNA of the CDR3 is TGTGCCATCAGTGCCGGCGGGCCCGCAGAGCAGTACTTC.

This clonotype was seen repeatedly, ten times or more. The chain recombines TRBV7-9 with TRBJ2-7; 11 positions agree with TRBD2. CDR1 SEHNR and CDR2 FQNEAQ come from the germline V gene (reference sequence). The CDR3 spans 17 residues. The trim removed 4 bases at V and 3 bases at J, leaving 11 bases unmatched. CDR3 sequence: CASSSLAPLAGGYEQYF. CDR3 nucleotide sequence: TGTGCCAGCAGCTCATTAGCCCCTCTAGCGGGGGGCTACGAGCAGTACTTC.

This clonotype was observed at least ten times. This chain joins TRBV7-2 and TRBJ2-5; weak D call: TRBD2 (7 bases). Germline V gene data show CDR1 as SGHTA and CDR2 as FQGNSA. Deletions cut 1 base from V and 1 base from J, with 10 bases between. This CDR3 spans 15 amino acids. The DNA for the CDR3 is TGTGCCAGCAGCTTAGAGGGGGGGACCCAAGAGACCCAGTACTTC. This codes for CASSLEGGTQETQYF.

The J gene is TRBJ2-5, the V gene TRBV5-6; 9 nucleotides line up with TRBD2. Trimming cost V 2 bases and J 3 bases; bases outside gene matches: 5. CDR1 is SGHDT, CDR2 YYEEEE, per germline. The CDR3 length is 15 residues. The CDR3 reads CASSFDLAGEETQYF. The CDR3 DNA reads TGTGCCAGCAGCTTTGACTTAGCGGGGGAAGAGACCCAGTACTTC.

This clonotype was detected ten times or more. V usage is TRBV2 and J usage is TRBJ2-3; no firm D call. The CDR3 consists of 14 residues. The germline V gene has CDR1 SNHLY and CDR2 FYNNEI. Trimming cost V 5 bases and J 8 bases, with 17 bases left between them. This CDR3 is CASSPGSFDSTQYF. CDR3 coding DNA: TGTGCCAGCAGTCCCGGGTCTTTTGATAGTACGCAGTATTTT.

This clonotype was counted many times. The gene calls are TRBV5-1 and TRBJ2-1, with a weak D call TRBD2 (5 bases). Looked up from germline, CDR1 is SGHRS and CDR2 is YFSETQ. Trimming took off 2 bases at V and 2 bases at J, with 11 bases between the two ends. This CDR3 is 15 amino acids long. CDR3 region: CASSLADTTYNEQFF. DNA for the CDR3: TGCGCCAGCAGCTTAGCGGATACTACCTACAATGAGCAGTTCTTC.

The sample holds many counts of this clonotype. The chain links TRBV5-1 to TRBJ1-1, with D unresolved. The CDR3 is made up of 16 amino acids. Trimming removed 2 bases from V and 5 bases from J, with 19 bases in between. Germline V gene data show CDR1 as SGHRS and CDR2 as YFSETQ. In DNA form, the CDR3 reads TGCGCCAGCAGCTTAATCGGGATAGGGTTGGGAACTGAAGCTTTCTTT. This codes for CASSLIGIGLGTEAFF.

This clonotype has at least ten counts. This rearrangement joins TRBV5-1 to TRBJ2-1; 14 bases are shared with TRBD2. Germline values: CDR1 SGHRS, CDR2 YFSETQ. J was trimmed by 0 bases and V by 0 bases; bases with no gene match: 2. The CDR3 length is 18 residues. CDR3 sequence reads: CASSLGLAGGFSYNEQFF. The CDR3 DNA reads TGCGCCAGCAGCTTGGGACTAGCGGGGGGGTTCTCCTACAATGAGCAGTTCTTC.

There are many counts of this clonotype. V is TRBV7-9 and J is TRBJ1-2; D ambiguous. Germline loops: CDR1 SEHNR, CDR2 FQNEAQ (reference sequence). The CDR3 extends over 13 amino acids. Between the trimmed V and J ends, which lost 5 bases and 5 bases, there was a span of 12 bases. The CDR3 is CASSATGIYGYTF. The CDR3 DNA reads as TGTGCCAGCAGCGCGACTGGAATTTATGGCTACACCTTC.

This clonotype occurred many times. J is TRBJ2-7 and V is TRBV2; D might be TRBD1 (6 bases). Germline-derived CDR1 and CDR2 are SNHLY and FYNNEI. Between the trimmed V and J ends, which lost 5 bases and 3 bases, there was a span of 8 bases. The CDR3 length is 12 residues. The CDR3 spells CASSKGGYEQYF. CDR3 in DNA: TGTGCCAGCAGTAAAGGGGGCTACGAGCAGTACTTC.

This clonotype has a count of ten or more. For the CDR3, the DNA is TGTGCCAGCAGTTCTAGGCGGGGGGTTAGGTTCTTC. It yields the protein CASSSRRGVRFF. The V gene is TRBV12-3 or TRBV12-4, the J gene TRBJ2-1, with 8 bases identical to TRBD2. Trimming took 4 bases from V and 15 from J; bases not matched to a gene: 8. CDR3 length equals 12 residues.

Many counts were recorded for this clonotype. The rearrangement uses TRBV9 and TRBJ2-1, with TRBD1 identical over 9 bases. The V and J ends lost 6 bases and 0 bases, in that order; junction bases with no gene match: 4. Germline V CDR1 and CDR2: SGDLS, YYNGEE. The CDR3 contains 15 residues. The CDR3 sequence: CASTRTGASYNEQFF. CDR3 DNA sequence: TGTGCCAGCACCCGGACAGGGGCCTCCTACAATGAGCAGTTCTTC.

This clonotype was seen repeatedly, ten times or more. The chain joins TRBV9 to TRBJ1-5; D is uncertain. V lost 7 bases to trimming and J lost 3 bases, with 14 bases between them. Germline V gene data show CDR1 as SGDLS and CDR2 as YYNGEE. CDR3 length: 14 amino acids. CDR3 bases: TGTGCCAGCTCCTCAGGTAATACCAATCAGCCCCAGCATTTT. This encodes CASSSGNTNQPQHF. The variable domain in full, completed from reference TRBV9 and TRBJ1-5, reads DSGVTQTPKHLITATGQRVTLRCSPRSGDLSVYWYQQSLDQGLQFLIQYYNGEERAKGNILERFSAQQFPDLHSELNLSSLELGDSALYFCASSSGNTNQPQHFGDGTRLSIL.

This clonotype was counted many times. CDR3 nucleotide sequence: TGCAGTGCTCAACCAGGGGGTGGGTCCTATAATTCACCCCTCCACTTT. Residues: CSAQPGGGSYNSPLHF. This chain joins TRBV20-1 and TRBJ1-6; 7 bases agree with TRBD1. The ends lost 5 bases at V and 1 base at J; junction bases unmatched: 8. Looked up from germline, CDR1 is DFQATT and CDR2 is SNEGSKA (reference sequence). The CDR3 is made up of 16 amino acids.

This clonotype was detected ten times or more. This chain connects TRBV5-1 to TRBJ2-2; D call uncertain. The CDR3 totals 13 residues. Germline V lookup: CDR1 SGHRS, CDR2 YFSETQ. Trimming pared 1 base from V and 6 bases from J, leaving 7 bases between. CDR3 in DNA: TGCGCCAGCAGCTTGCTCGAACCCGGGGAGCTGTTTTTT. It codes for CASSLLEPGELFF.

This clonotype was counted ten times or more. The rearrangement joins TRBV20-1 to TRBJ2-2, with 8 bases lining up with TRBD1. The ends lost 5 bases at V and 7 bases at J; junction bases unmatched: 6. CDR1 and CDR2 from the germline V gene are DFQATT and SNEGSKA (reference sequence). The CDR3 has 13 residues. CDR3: CSARTGSNGELFF. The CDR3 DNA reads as TGCAGTGCTCGGACAGGGTCGAACGGGGAGCTGTTTTTT.

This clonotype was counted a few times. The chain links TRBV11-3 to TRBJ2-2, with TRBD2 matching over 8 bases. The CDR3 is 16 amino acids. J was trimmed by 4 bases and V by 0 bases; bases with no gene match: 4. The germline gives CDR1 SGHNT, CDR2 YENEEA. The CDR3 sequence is CASSLETLAGTGELFF. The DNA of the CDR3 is TGTGCCAGCAGCTTAGAGACCCTAGCGGGCACCGGGGAGCTGTTTTTT.